Shown below are 32 T cell receptor beta chains from a single sample sequenced in a study of blood T cells in healthy people across ages. Primers used in a second PCR of roughly 7 to 12 cycles were a sample-barcoded 5' primer and a J-beta primer mix. Each CDR3 protein is one row after TCRdb ran MiXCR on the 5' RACE reads. The sample has roughly 1,300,000 distinct CDR3 sequences; around 59% are singletons. Sequenced: blood. These receptors were taken from a man aged 18 to 35 in good health.

Concerning this clonotype: A junction end diverges from the germline sequence, so it may reflect a read error. The rearrangement joins TRBV10-3 to TRBJ2-1, with D possibly TRBD1 on 5 matching bases. The germline V gene has CDR1 ENHRY and CDR2 SYGVKD. This CDR3 has 12 residues. As DNA, the CDR3 is TGTGCCATCAGTGAACAGGCCCTACAGCTGTTTTTC. Translated: CAISEQALQLFF.

The chain combines TRBV9 with TRBJ1-1; D perhaps matches TRBD1 (6 bases). Trimming removed 4 bases at V and 7 bases at J, with 17 bases between. Germline CDR1 reads SGDLS; CDR2 reads YYNGEE. The CDR3 contains 14 residues. The CDR3 loop is CASSPTQGTNEAFF. Here the CDR3 DNA reads TGTGCCAGCAGCCCAACTCAGGGGACCAATGAAGCTTTCTTT.

This clonotype has just one count. The rearrangement links TRBV27 to TRBJ2-7, with TRBD2 identical over 7 bases. TRBJ2-1 explains the end of the DNA better; the J call may be wrong. Germline loops: CDR1 MNHEY, CDR2 SMNVEV (reference sequence). CDR3 length equals 14 residues. CDR3 sequence reads: CASSSTAGRDEQFF. The CDR3 DNA follows: TGTGCCAGCAGTTCGACAGCGGGAAGAGATGAGCAGTTCTTC.

The chain joins TRBV24-1 to TRBJ2-5, with D possibly being TRBD2 (6 bases). V was shortened by 3 bases and J by 4 bases, with 11 bases between the two germline ends. The CDR3 length is 14 residues. Per the germline V gene, CDR1 is KGHDR and CDR2 is SFDVKD. CDR3 sequence (DNA): TGTGCCACCAGTGATGCGGGGCCGGCAGAGACCCAGTACTTC. Its protein product is CATSDAGPAETQYF.

This chain connects TRBV4-1 to TRBJ2-5; 7 bases match TRBD2. The germline V gene has CDR1 MGHRA and CDR2 YSYEKL. J gave up 1 base and V 3 bases, and 5 bases lay outside the gene matches. There are 15 residues in the CDR3. The CDR3 coding sequence is TGCGCCAGCAGCCAGGAGACTAGCAGCCAAGAGACCCAGTACTTC. Residues: CASSQETSSQETQYF.

This clonotype was detected only a few times. V gene TRBV10-3 combines with J gene TRBJ2-3, with TRBD2 matching 8 bases. Germline V lookup: CDR1 ENHRY, CDR2 SYGVKD. With V trimmed by 5 bases and J by 4 bases, 8 bases remained unmatched. The CDR3 has 15 residues. The chain's CDR3 is CAISRRGLVADTQYF. CDR3 sequence (DNA): TGTGCCATCAGTCGTCGGGGACTAGTGGCAGATACGCAGTATTTT.

The sample holds a few counts of this clonotype. The chain uses TRBV12-3 or TRBV12-4 and TRBJ2-7; 12 nucleotides align to TRBD1. V lost 5 bases, J lost 6 bases, and 2 bases stayed unmatched. This CDR3 is built from 13 residues. The CDR3 nucleotides are TGTGCCAGCAGTCCGGGACAGGGGGCCGAGCAGTACTTC. Translating it yields CASSPGQGAEQYF.

The V and J genes are TRBV20-1 and TRBJ2-7; 12 bases fit TRBD2. This CDR3 has 17 amino acids. CDR1 is DFQATT and CDR2 is SNEGSKA in the germline V gene (reference sequence). J lost 6 bases, V lost 3 bases, and 15 bases had no gene match. The chain's CDR3 is CSASGGLAGGNSVEQYF. The CDR3 DNA reads as TGCAGTGCTAGCGGAGGGCTAGCGGGAGGGAACTCCGTCGAGCAGTACTTC.

The chain employs TRBV6-2 or TRBV6-3 and TRBJ2-7, with a possible D match to TRBD1 (6 bases). V lost 1 base to trimming and J lost 1 base, with 11 bases between them. Germline CDR1 MNHEY, CDR2 SVGEGT. The CDR3 is 15 amino acids. CDR3 loop: CASSYWARGSYEQYF. CDR3 DNA: TGTGCCAGCAGTTACTGGGCCAGGGGATCCTACGAGCAGTACTTC.

The rearrangement joins TRBV29-1 to TRBJ1-2, with 8 positions matching TRBD1. This CDR3 is built from 12 residues. Germline-derived CDR1 and CDR2 are SQVTM and ANQGSEA. J gave up 8 bases and V 3 bases, and 5 bases lay outside the gene matches. The CDR3 bases are TGCAGCGTTGAGGACAGGGTCTTCGGCTACACCTTC. Its protein is CSVEDRVFGYTF.

This chain connects TRBV15 to TRBJ2-2, with D unclear. Germline V CDR1 and CDR2: LNHNV, YYDKDF (reference sequence). CDR3 length: 16 amino acids. V lost 0 bases and J lost 1, with 9 bases in between. In DNA, the CDR3 is TGTGCCACCAGCAGAGATTTGGTAGGGAACACCGGGGAGCTGTTTTTT. It translates to CATSRDLVGNTGELFF. The full variable domain, rest sourced from reference TRBV15 and TRBJ2-2, is DAMVIQNPRYQVTQFGKPVTLSCSQTLNHNVMYWYQQKSSQAPKLLFHYYDKDFNNEADTPDNFQSRRPNTSFCFLDIRSPGLGDTAMYLCATSRDLVGNTGELFFGEGSRLTVL.

This clonotype came up once. This chain uses TRBV7-9 with TRBJ1-4, with 7 bases that match TRBD1. The germline V gene encodes CDR1 SEHNR and CDR2 FQNEAQ (reference sequence). After removal of 5 bases from V and 8 bases from J, the junction contained 23 bases not matched to a gene. The CDR3 is made up of 19 amino acids. The CDR3 protein is CASSRRLRTGADIPEKLFF. DNA of the CDR3: TGTGCCAGCAGCCGAAGACTTAGAACAGGGGCGGATATTCCAGAAAAACTGTTTTTT. Looking up the rest from reference TRBV7-9 and TRBJ1-4 gives the full variable domain: DTGVSQNPRHKITKRGQNVTFRCDPISEHNRLYWYRQTLGQGPEFLTYFQNEAQLEKSRLLSDRFSAERPKGSFSTLEIQRTEQGDSAMYLCASSRRLRTGADIPEKLFFGSGTQLSVL.

The chain is built from TRBV29-1 and TRBJ1-1; 9 nucleotides agree with TRBD1. The CDR3 consists of 11 residues. Trimming at V came to 7 bases and at J to 10 bases, leaving 7 bases not matched to a gene. Germline V CDR1 and CDR2: SQVTM, ANQGSEA. Here the CDR3 reads CSASQGAGAFF. The CDR3 nucleotides read TGCAGCGCATCACAGGGGGCCGGAGCTTTCTTT. The whole variable domain, remainder taken from reference TRBV29-1 and TRBJ1-1, is SAVISQKPSRDICQRGTSLTIQCQVDSQVTMMFWYRQQPGQSLTLIATANQGSEATYESGFVIDKFPISRPNLTFSTLTVSNMSPEDSSIYLCSASQGAGAFFGQGTRLTVV.

The V and J genes are TRBV27 and TRBJ2-1; D could derive from TRBD1 or TRBD2 (5 bases each). The end of the DNA aligns better with TRBJ2-7, so the J call may be wrong. Per the germline V gene, CDR1 is MNHEY and CDR2 is SMNVEV (reference sequence). This CDR3 has 15 amino acids. CDR3 residues: CASAFGSGLGTEQYF. The CDR3 DNA is TGTGCCAGCGCCTTTGGGAGTGGCCTCGGGACCGAGCAGTACTTC.

This clonotype was detected once. This chain uses TRBV5-5 with TRBJ1-2, with D possibly being TRBD1 (5 bases). Trimming stripped 4 bases from V and 8 bases from J, with 21 bases between. Germline loops: CDR1 SGHKS, CDR2 YYEKEE (reference sequence). The CDR3 loop spans 15 amino acids. The DNA of the CDR3 is TGTGCCAGCAGCCCCACTGCGCCGGGAACAGGCGGCTACACCTTC. Its translation is CASSPTAPGTGGYTF.

The chain links TRBV12-3 or TRBV12-4 to TRBJ2-2; D call uncertain. Trimming shortened V by 7 bases and J by 2 bases, and 8 bases separated the two germline ends. The CDR3 runs to 13 residues. The CDR3 here is CASTQINTGELFF. CDR3 bases: TGTGCCAGCACCCAGATCAACACCGGGGAGCTGTTTTTT.

This clonotype was counted a few times. CDR3 sequence: CASSFQSSYEQYF. The CDR3, as DNA: TGTGCCAGCAGCTTTCAGAGCTCATACGAGCAGTACTTC. The J gene is TRBJ2-7, the V gene TRBV11-2; D is ambiguous. The germline V gene encodes CDR1 SGHAT and CDR2 FQNNGV. V lost 3 bases, J lost 4 bases, and 10 bases lay in between. The CDR3 has 13 amino acids.

The gene calls are TRBV29-1 and TRBJ2-1, with TRBD2 as a possible D gene (6 bases). The CDR3 extends over 15 amino acids. Germline CDR1 is SQVTM and CDR2 is ANQGSEA. Trimming removed 1 base at V and 6 bases at J, with 16 bases between. The CDR3 DNA is TGCAGCGTTGAAGTCCCGGGAGAGCGTTTCAATGAGCAGTTCTTC. It translates to CSVEVPGERFNEQFF.

This chain connects TRBV6-5 to TRBJ2-7, with D possibly being TRBD1 (6 bases). Germline CDR1 MNHEY, CDR2 SVGAGI. V lost 7 bases and J lost 3, with 13 bases in between. The CDR3 is 13 residues long. The CDR3 loop is CASTTGQNYEQYF. In DNA form, the CDR3 reads TGTGCCAGCACCACCGGACAGAACTACGAGCAGTACTTC.

The chain carries TRBV6-5 and TRBJ2-3, with D hard to call. The CDR3 sequence is 11 residues long. The V end was cut by 6 bases, the J end by 4 bases, with 5 bases between. Looked up from germline, CDR1 is MNHEY and CDR2 is SVGAGI. The chain's CDR3 is CASRYSDTQYF. CDR3 coding DNA: TGTGCCAGCAGGTATTCAGATACGCAGTATTTT.

The V and J genes are TRBV20-1 and TRBJ2-1; 14 bases line up with TRBD2. The CDR3 covers 19 residues. CDR1 and CDR2 (germline): DFQATT, SNEGSKA (reference sequence). Losses at the gene ends were 0 bases for V and 8 bases for J; bases not matched to a gene: 15. Here the CDR3 DNA reads TGCAGTGCTAGAGATTACGGGGCGACTAGCGGGGGGGCAATCGATGAGCAGTTCTTC. Its translation: CSARDYGATSGGAIDEQFF.

The genes are TRBV4-1 and TRBJ1-2; the D gene is possibly TRBD1 (5 bases). The CDR3 loop spans 17 amino acids. The V gene lost 1 base and the J gene lost 3 bases, with 18 bases spanning the gap. The germline CDR1 and CDR2 sequences are MGHRA and YSYEKL. CDR3: CASSQVFRERLYYGYTF. The CDR3 coding sequence is TGCGCCAGCAGCCAAGTGTTCAGGGAAAGGCTCTACTATGGCTACACCTTC.

The chain employs TRBV20-1 and TRBJ2-5; maybe TRBD1 (6 bases). V dropped 5 bases and J dropped 0 bases, with 10 bases sitting between them. This CDR3 contains 13 residues. Per germline, CDR1 DFQATT and CDR2 SNEGSKA (reference sequence). CDR3 sequence reads: CSACQGNQETQYF. CDR3 coding DNA: TGCAGTGCTTGCCAGGGGAACCAAGAGACCCAGTACTTC.

The rearrangement uses TRBV6-1 and TRBJ1-2; D is unresolved. The CDR3 loop spans 10 amino acids. CDR1 and CDR2 (germline): MNHNS, SASEGT. V dropped 8 bases and J dropped 8 bases, with 9 bases sitting between them. CDR3: CASGETGYTF. CDR3 sequence (DNA): TGTGCCAGCGGAGAGACAGGCTACACCTTC.

This chain connects TRBV10-3 to TRBJ2-1; the match to TRBD1 covers 10 bases. The CDR3 contains 12 residues. J was trimmed by 10 bases and V by 10 bases; bases with no gene match: 7. Germline V gives CDR1 ENHRY, CDR2 SYGVKD. CDR3 residues: CATGDRGREQFF. The CDR3 coding sequence is TGTGCCACCGGGGACAGGGGAAGAGAGCAGTTCTTC.

This chain connects TRBV6-5 to TRBJ1-2; D gene unclear. The CDR3 spans 13 residues. Germline V CDR1 and CDR2: MNHEY, SVGAGI. V lost 7 bases and J 2 bases, leaving 11 bases between the germline ends. The CDR3 nucleotides are TGTGCCAGCACCAGGACCCCAAACTATGGCTACACCTTC. It yields the protein CASTRTPNYGYTF.

This clonotype appeared a few times. The gene calls are TRBV28 and TRBJ2-4, with D hard to call. The DNA end lines up better with TRBJ2-5; the J call may be wrong. CDR3 length: 13 amino acids. The germline V gene encodes CDR1 MDHEN and CDR2 SYDVKM. In DNA form, the CDR3 reads TGTGCCAGCAGTTTTTTGGGTCCAGAGACCCAGTACTTC. Protein: CASSFLGPETQYF.

The gene calls are TRBV7-9 and TRBJ2-7; 14 nucleotides match TRBD2. The CDR3 runs to 16 residues. The V segment lost 4 bases and the J segment 3 bases; nucleotides outside the gene matches: 5. Looked up from germline, CDR1 is SEHNR and CDR2 is FQNEAQ (reference sequence). The CDR3 DNA reads TGTGCCAGCAGCTCTGGACTAGCGGGAGGTTTCTACGAGCAGTACTTC. It translates to CASSSGLAGGFYEQYF.

The rearrangement uses TRBV7-8 and TRBJ1-4; D may be TRBD1 (6 bases). The CDR3 totals 13 residues. Deletions cut 5 bases from V and 7 bases from J, with 11 bases between. Germline V gene data show CDR1 as SGHVS and CDR2 as FQNEAQ. CDR3 nucleotide sequence: TGTGCCAGCAGCACCCGGACAGTTGAAAAACTGTTTTTT. As protein: CASSTRTVEKLFF.

The chain has TRBV5-5 and TRBJ2-7, with D unclear. Germline V CDR1 and CDR2: SGHKS, YYEKEE (reference sequence). V was pared by 1 base and J by 3 bases, with 14 bases between. This CDR3 spans 15 amino acids. CDR3 loop: CASSLSYPSFYEQYF. The CDR3, as DNA: TGTGCCAGCAGCTTGTCGTACCCGAGCTTCTACGAGCAGTACTTC.

This clonotype came up once. The V gene is TRBV11-2, the J gene TRBJ1-5; maybe TRBD1 (6 bases). Germline V CDR1 and CDR2: SGHAT, FQNNGV. This CDR3 spans 14 amino acids. Between the trimmed V and J ends, which lost 1 base and 11 bases, there was a span of 15 bases. The CDR3 sequence: CASSLASPQGAQHF. DNA for the CDR3: TGTGCCAGCAGCTTAGCCTCACCACAGGGTGCCCAGCATTTT.

The CDR3 here is CASIQGAVQPQHF. CDR3 coding DNA: TGTGCCAGCATCCAGGGGGCAGTTCAGCCCCAGCATTTT. The gene calls are TRBV7-2 and TRBJ1-5, with TRBD1 matching over 8 bases. The CDR3 length is 13 residues. Germline CDR1 and CDR2: SGHTA and FQGNSA. J gave up 6 bases and V 7 bases, and 5 bases lay outside the gene matches.